This entry is about one TCR beta chain. The data stem from a study of shared clonotypes between healthy human individuals. Naive CD8 cells were CD45RO-negative, positively selected for CCR7, excluding terminally differentiated effector memory CD45RA+ cells. Some clones are missing from TCRdb's copy, which holds only in-frame ones; the method was immunoSEQ multiplex PCR. The sample includes hundreds of thousands of clones, around 96% of them seen just once. V trimming: 2 bases; J trimming: 1 base; junction bases outside the gene matches: 0. This CDR3 region has 14 residues. The chain carries TRBV23-1 and TRBJ1-1, with 8 bases identical to TRBD1. TRBV23-1 is recorded as an ORF, its role being uncertain. The sequence was collected from a woman in her twenties or thirties in good health. Source material: naive CD8+ T cells sorted from blood. The CDR3 DNA sequence: TGCGCCAGCAGTCAAGGACAGGGGAACACTGAAGCTTTCTTT. This translates into CASSQGQGNTEAFF.